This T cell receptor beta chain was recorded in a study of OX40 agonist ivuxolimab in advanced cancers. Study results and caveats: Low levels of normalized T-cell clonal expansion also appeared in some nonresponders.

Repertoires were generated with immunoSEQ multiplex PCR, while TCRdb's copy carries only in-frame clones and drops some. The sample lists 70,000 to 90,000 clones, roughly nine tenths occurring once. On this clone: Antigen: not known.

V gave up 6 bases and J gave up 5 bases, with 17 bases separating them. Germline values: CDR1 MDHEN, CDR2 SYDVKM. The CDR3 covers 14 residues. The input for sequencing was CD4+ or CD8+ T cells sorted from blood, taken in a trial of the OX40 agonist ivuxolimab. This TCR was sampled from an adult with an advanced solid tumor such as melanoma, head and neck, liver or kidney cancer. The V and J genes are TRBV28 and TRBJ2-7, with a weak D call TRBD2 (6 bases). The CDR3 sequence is CASRPGGISNEQYF. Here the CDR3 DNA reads TGTGCCAGCAGACCCGGAGGGATCAGCAACGAGCAGTACTTC.